The present TCR beta chain was sequenced within a study of blood T cell repertoires in COVID-19. Study summary: The United States, Italy and Spain provided the acute and convalescent COVID-19 samples.

Seattle's enrolled individuals joined amid active infection and were then monitored longitudinally. As handled by the study authors: Reference gene primer amplification gave estimated nucleated cell counts. TCRdb's copy holds only in-frame clones and misses some; the assay was immunoSEQ multiplex PCR. The DNA gave D and trimming, while V, J and clone size come from that table. The sample shows fewer than 250,000 clones, around 80% of them seen only once. Sequenced material: peripheral blood. The clonotype comes from a woman older than 75 with COVID-19, enrolled during active disease.

DNA of the CDR3: TGTGCCAGCAGCCAAGATGGGGCTAGCGGGCCCACAGATACGCAGTATTTT. It specifies CASSQDGASGPTDTQYF. The chain carries TRBV4-2 and TRBJ2-3; 8 nucleotides line up with TRBD2. The CDR3 is made up of 17 amino acids. The V gene end was trimmed by 0 bases and the J gene end by 2 bases; junction bases not matched to a gene: 7. Per germline, CDR1 LGHNA and CDR2 YNFKEQ.